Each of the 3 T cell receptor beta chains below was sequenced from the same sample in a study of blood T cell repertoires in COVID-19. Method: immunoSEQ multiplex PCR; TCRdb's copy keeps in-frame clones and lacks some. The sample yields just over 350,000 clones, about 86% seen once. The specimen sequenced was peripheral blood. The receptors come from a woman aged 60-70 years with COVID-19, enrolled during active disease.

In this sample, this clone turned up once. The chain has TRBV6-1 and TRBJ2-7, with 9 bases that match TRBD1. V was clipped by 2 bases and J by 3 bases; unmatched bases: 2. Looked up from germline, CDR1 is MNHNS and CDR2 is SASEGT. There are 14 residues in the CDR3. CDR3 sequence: CASSESGQGYEQYF. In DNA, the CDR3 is TGTGCCAGCAGTGAATCGGGACAGGGCTACGAGCAGTACTTC.

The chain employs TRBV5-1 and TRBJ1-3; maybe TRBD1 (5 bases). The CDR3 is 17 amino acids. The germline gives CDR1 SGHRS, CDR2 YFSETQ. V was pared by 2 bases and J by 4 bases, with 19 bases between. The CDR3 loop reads CASSFGQGSAGGNTIYF. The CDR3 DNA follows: TGCGCCAGCAGCTTCGGGCAGGGAAGCGCTGGAGGAAACACCATATATTTT.

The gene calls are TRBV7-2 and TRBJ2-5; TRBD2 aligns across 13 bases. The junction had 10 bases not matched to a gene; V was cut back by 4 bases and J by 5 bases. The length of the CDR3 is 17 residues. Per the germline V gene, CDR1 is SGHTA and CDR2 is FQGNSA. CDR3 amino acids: CASSSRRTSGGGETQYF. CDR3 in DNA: TGTGCCAGCAGCTCGCGACGGACTAGCGGGGGAGGTGAGACCCAGTACTTC.